Below are 11 T cell receptor beta chains sequenced from a single sample in a study of OX40 agonist ivuxolimab in advanced cancers. Some clones are missing from TCRdb's copy, which holds only in-frame ones; the method was immunoSEQ multiplex PCR. The sample lists approximately 24,000 clones, approximately 85% seen once, with 30% to 35% in the top ten. Source: CD4+ or CD8+ T cells sorted from blood, taken in a trial of the OX40 agonist ivuxolimab. The receptors shown here come from an adult with an advanced solid tumor such as melanoma, head and neck, liver or kidney cancer.

The chain has TRBV29-1 and TRBJ1-1; a possible D gene is TRBD1 (5 bases). V was pared by 7 bases and J by 10 bases, with 22 bases between. The CDR3 has 13 residues. Germline V gene data show CDR1 as SQVTM and CDR2 as ANQGSEA. CDR3 sequence: CSGYLSASGGAFF. The CDR3 bases are TGCAGCGGCTACCTTTCCGCCTCCGGGGGAGCTTTCTTT. The full variable domain, completed using reference TRBV29-1 and TRBJ1-1, is SAVISQKPSRDICQRGTSLTIQCQVDSQVTMMFWYRQQPGQSLTLIATANQGSEATYESGFVIDKFPISRPNLTFSTLTVSNMSPEDSSIYLCSGYLSASGGAFFGQGTRLTVV.

The chain is built from TRBV9 and TRBJ2-7; D ambiguous. Between the trimmed V and J ends, which lost 0 bases and 3 bases, there was a span of 10 bases. The CDR3 is 14 amino acids. From germline, CDR1 is SGDLS and CDR2 YYNGEE. The CDR3 is CASSVARTGYEQYF. In nucleotides, the CDR3 is TGTGCCAGCAGCGTAGCTAGGACGGGCTACGAGCAGTACTTC.

This sequence joins TRBV5-1 and TRBJ2-3, with TRBD2 matching 7 bases. Germline values: CDR1 SGHRS, CDR2 YFSETQ. The J segment lost 2 bases and the V segment lost 3 bases, leaving 12 bases of the junction unmatched. The CDR3 contains 17 residues. In DNA, the CDR3 is TGCGCCAGCAGCTCGGAGGGAGGGGCCGTCCCCACAGATACGCAGTATTTT. Encoded protein: CASSSEGGAVPTDTQYF.

This clone was detected only once. This rearrangement joins TRBV9 to TRBJ2-7, with D unclear. Germline V gene data show CDR1 as SGDLS and CDR2 as YYNGEE. The CDR3 has 13 residues. Trimming stripped 0 bases from V and 3 bases from J, with 7 bases between. The CDR3 region has the DNA TGTGCCAGCAGCGTAGACAGTAACTACGAGCAGTACTTC. This sequence encodes CASSVDSNYEQYF.

The V call is TRBV7-9, the J call TRBJ2-2; TRBD1 is a possible D gene (7 bases). In germline, CDR1 is SEHNR, CDR2 FQNEAQ (reference sequence). V shed 5 bases and J shed 0 bases, with 13 bases lying between them. This CDR3 is 16 amino acids long. The CDR3 sequence is CASSATGEANTGELFF. CDR3 in DNA: TGTGCCAGCAGCGCAACAGGGGAGGCGAACACCGGGGAGCTGTTTTTT.

This clone was observed a handful of times. This chain joins TRBV7-9 and TRBJ1-2; D may be TRBD1 (5 bases). Germline CDR1 SEHNR, CDR2 FQNEAQ (reference sequence). V was trimmed by 1 base and J by 6 bases, leaving 9 bases between them. The CDR3 length is 13 residues. CDR3 sequence: CASSLGLGHGYTF. DNA of the CDR3: TGTGCCAGCAGCTTAGGTCTGGGACATGGCTACACCTTC.

In DNA, the CDR3 is TGTGCCAGCAGTTTTACGGGGGGCGACTATGGCTACACCTTC. This encodes CASSFTGGDYGYTF. The chain uses TRBV28 and TRBJ1-2; TRBD1 is a possible D gene (6 bases). Between the trimmed V and J ends, which lost 3 bases and 3 bases, there was a span of 11 bases. CDR3 length: 14 amino acids. CDR1 is MDHEN, CDR2 SYDVKM, per germline.

In its sample, this clone was seen once. This sequence joins TRBV9 and TRBJ1-1, with a possible D match to TRBD1 (6 bases). V lost 0 bases to trimming and J lost 4 bases, with 7 bases between them. The CDR3 totals 13 residues. CDR1 is SGDLS and CDR2 is YYNGEE in the germline V gene. CDR3 in amino acids: CASSVGGATEAFF. The CDR3 nucleotides are TGTGCCAGCAGCGTAGGGGGGGCCACTGAAGCTTTCTTT.

The J gene is TRBJ2-7, the V gene TRBV19; 7 bases align to TRBD2. Germline loops: CDR1 LNHDA, CDR2 SQIVND (reference sequence). This CDR3 spans 16 amino acids. The V segment lost 4 bases and the J segment 4 bases; nucleotides outside the gene matches: 13. The CDR3 bases are TGTGCCAGTAGTAATGTCCCCGCTAGCGGAAGTTACGAGCAGTACTTC. Translating gives CASSNVPASGSYEQYF.

V and J are TRBV2 and TRBJ2-1, with D unresolved. CDR1 is SNHLY, CDR2 FYNNEI, per germline. The CDR3 totals 12 residues. V was trimmed by 10 bases and J by 8 bases, leaving 15 bases between them. CDR3 nucleotides: TGTGCCACCAAGGACCGACGGGATGAGCAGTTCTTC. Its translation: CATKDRRDEQFF.

The rearrangement links TRBV7-9 to TRBJ2-7; 10 bases map to TRBD1. The CDR3 contains 17 residues. V was pared by 1 base and J by 0 bases, with 6 bases of the junction left unmatched. The germline CDR1 and CDR2 sequences are SEHNR and FQNEAQ (reference sequence). The CDR3 sequence is CASSLGSGQGISYEQYF. In DNA, the CDR3 is TGTGCCAGCAGCTTAGGGTCGGGACAGGGGATCTCCTACGAGCAGTACTTC.